The 14 T cell receptor beta chains below were found in one sample sequenced in a study of T cells in Graves' hyperthyroidism and ophthalmopathy. Amplification of TCR beta CDR3 regions was performed using RNA transcripts as template. When the TCR CDR3 underwent first-round RT-PCR, the HTBI primer set was used. Each CDR3 protein is one row after TCRdb ran MiXCR on the multiplex PCR reads. Altogether 600,000 to 700,000 distinct CDR3 sequences are present, 45% being singletons, with the ten largest covering under 8%. The sample consisted of peripheral blood or thyroid tissue (not recorded which). These receptors all stem from an adult man with Graves' disease, either hyperthyroidism or ophthalmopathy (not recorded which).

The rearrangement joins TRBV2 to TRBJ2-5; D might be TRBD2 (7 bases). The CDR3 runs 11 residues. The V and J ends lost 5 bases and 9 bases respectively, with 10 bases between them. Germline assignment: CDR1 SNHLY and CDR2 FYNNEI. CDR3 in amino acids: CASSIGGAQYF. CDR3 DNA sequence: TGTGCCAGCAGTATAGGGGGGGCCCAGTACTTC.

This clonotype occurred a few times. V usage is TRBV20-1 and J usage is TRBJ1-6; tentatively, D is TRBD1 (5 bases). The V end lost 3 bases, the J end lost 9 bases, and 18 bases lay between the germline ends. Per the germline V gene, CDR1 is DFQATT and CDR2 is SNEGSKA (reference sequence). This CDR3 comprises 15 residues. As DNA, the CDR3 is TGCAGTGCTAGTACGGGGGAACCTTTTATTTCACCCCTCCACTTT. Amino acids: CSASTGEPFISPLHF.

This clonotype was seen only once. V is TRBV29-1 and J is TRBJ1-2; D is perhaps TRBD1 (5 bases). Per the germline V gene, CDR1 is SQVTM and CDR2 is ANQGSEA. V lost 8 bases and J 4 bases, leaving 17 bases between the germline ends. CDR3 length equals 13 residues. The CDR3, as DNA: TGCAGCCCCGACGGCAGGGCGGCCTATGGCTACACCTTC. This translates into CSPDGRAAYGYTF.

This clonotype was seen once. The chain couples TRBV20-1 to TRBJ1-4, with D perhaps matching TRBD1 (5 bases). CDR3 length: 15 residues. Trimming cost V 0 bases and J 5 bases, with 13 bases left between them. From germline, CDR1 is DFQATT and CDR2 SNEGSKA (reference sequence). In DNA, the CDR3 is TGCAGTGCTAGAGACAGAGGCCAGGGCAATGAAAAACTGTTTTTT. It encodes CSARDRGQGNEKLFF.

This chain connects TRBV6-5 to TRBJ2-7; 8 bases map to TRBD1. The CDR3 covers 15 residues. Germline CDR1 reads MNHEY; CDR2 reads SVGAGI. V dropped 2 bases and J dropped 1; count of bases not matched to a gene: 4. The CDR3 protein is CASSYGGQGSYEQYF. Here the CDR3 DNA reads TGTGCCAGCAGTTACGGAGGACAGGGTTCCTACGAGCAGTACTTC.

This clonotype was counted a few times. One end of the junction is discordant with germline, which a read error may explain. This chain joins TRBV5-1 and TRBJ1-5; TRBD1 is a possible D gene (5 bases). The CDR3 is made up of 16 amino acids. CDR1 and CDR2 (germline): SGHRS, YFSETQ. The CDR3 protein is CASSPREGRNNQPQHF. CDR3 coding DNA: TGTGCCAGCAGCCCCCGGGAGGGACGGAACAATCAGCCCCAGCATTTT.

The CDR3 DNA reads TGTGCCAGCAGCCAGGGGACACCCTCGGATACTGAAGCTTTCTTT. Its translation is CASSQGTPSDTEAFF. The rearrangement uses TRBV12-3 or TRBV12-4 and TRBJ1-1, with a tentative D call TRBD1 (6 bases). CDR3 length: 15 amino acids. The V end lost 6 bases, the J end lost 5 bases, and 19 bases lay between the germline ends.

The chain has TRBV20-1 and TRBJ1-1; TRBD1 aligns across 10 bases. The CDR3 loop spans 11 amino acids. CDR1 and CDR2 (germline): DFQATT, SNEGSKA (reference sequence). The V gene end was trimmed by 8 bases and the J gene end by 6 bases; junction bases not matched to a gene: 3. DNA for the CDR3: TGCAGTAGACAGGGGGCTCCTGAAGCTTTCTTT. Its translation: CSRQGAPEAFF.

Here the CDR3 reads CASSLDAGGYAYEQYF. DNA of the CDR3: TGTGCCAGCAGCTTAGACGCAGGGGGGTACGCCTACGAGCAGTACTTC. The chain combines TRBV7-9 with TRBJ2-7, with a tentative D call TRBD1 (7 bases). This CDR3 comprises 16 residues. CDR1 SEHNR and CDR2 FQNEAQ come from the germline V gene (reference sequence). The ends were cut back, 1 base at V and 2 bases at J, with 15 bases in the middle.

Details on this clonotype: One end of the junction varies from germline; a read error may be responsible. The chain uses TRBV7-9 and TRBJ1-1; tentative D call: TRBD1 (5 bases). CDR3 length: 11 amino acids. Germline CDR1 reads SEHNR; CDR2 reads FQNEAQ (reference sequence). CDR3 residues: CASSLAVGDRF. The CDR3 DNA sequence: TGTGCCAGCAGCTTAGCGGTCGGGGACCGGTTT.

This clonotype appeared many times. The chain carries TRBV2 and TRBJ1-5; D possibly corresponds to TRBD1 (5 bases). This CDR3 is 15 amino acids long. The germline CDR1 and CDR2 sequences are SNHLY and FYNNEI. Trimming stripped 6 bases from V and 2 bases from J, with 14 bases between. CDR3 coding DNA: TGTGCCAGCAGGCGGCGGGGCAGAGGCAATCAGCCCCAGCATTTT. The encoded protein is CASRRRGRGNQPQHF.

This clonotype appeared a few times. The chain employs TRBV2 and TRBJ2-5; TRBD2 aligns across 7 bases. This CDR3 has 14 residues. With 2 bases clipped from V and 4 bases from J, the junction kept 4 bases outside the gene matches. In germline, CDR1 is SNHLY, CDR2 FYNNEI. The CDR3 DNA sequence: TGTGCCAGCAGTGAATTGGGGAGGGGAGAGACCCAGTACTTC. Translated, it gives CASSELGRGETQYF.

This clonotype was detected many times. The chain recombines TRBV7-9 with TRBJ1-6; 8 nucleotides match TRBD1. Germline V gene lookup returns CDR1 SEHNR and CDR2 FQNEAQ (reference sequence). With V trimmed by 1 base and J by 16 bases, 3 bases remained unmatched. The CDR3 contains 12 residues. The chain's CDR3 is CASSLEGQVLHF. CDR3 in DNA: TGTGCCAGCAGCTTAGAGGGACAGGTTCTCCACTTT.

The chain is built from TRBV12-3 or TRBV12-4 and TRBJ2-7; possible D gene TRBD1, 6 bases. The CDR3 has 14 amino acids. Trimming left V 2 bases short and J 3 bases short, with 11 bases between. The CDR3 reads CASSLLGRGYEQYF. The CDR3 DNA sequence: TGTGCCAGCAGTTTACTCGGCAGGGGCTACGAGCAGTACTTC.